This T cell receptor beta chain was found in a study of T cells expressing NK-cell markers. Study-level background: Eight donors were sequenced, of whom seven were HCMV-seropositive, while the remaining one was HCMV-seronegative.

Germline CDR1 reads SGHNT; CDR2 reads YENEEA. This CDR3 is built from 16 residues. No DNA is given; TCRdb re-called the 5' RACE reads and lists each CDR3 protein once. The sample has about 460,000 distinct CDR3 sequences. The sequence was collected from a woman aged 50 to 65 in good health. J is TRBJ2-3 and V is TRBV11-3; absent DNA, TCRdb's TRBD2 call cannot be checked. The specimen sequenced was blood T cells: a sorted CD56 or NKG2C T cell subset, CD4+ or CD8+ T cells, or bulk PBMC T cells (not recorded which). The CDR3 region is CASSEGLARSTDTQYF.